Below, 28 T cell receptor beta chains from the same sample are listed, as sequenced in a study of blood T cells in healthy people across ages. For the second PCR, which ran for roughly 6 to 12 cycles, a sample-barcoded 5' primer and a J-beta primer mix were used. TCRdb analysed the 5' RACE reads with MiXCR anew, one entry per CDR3 protein. The sample carries 780,000 or so distinct CDR3 sequences, 53% recorded once. Sequencing was performed on blood. The receptors here all came from an elderly man in good health.

This clonotype has more than one count but fewer than ten. V and J are TRBV9 and TRBJ2-5, with D perhaps assigned TRBD1 or TRBD2 (5 bases each). Germline V CDR1 and CDR2: SGDLS, YYNGEE. Trimming stripped 4 bases from V and 4 bases from J, with 14 bases between. This CDR3 region has 14 residues. The CDR3 here is CASSTRGSGETQYF. The CDR3 coding sequence is TGTGCCAGCAGCACCCGGGGCTCGGGAGAGACCCAGTACTTC. Filled out from reference TRBV9 and TRBJ2-5, the complete variable domain reads DSGVTQTPKHLITATGQRVTLRCSPRSGDLSVYWYQQSLDQGLQFLIQYYNGEERAKGNILERFSAQQFPDLHSELNLSSLELGDSALYFCASSTRGSGETQYFGPGTRLLVL.

The CDR3 sequence is CSVKQGAGYAYF. The CDR3, as DNA: TGCAGCGTTAAGCAGGGGGCGGGATACGCGTATTTT. The rearrangement uses TRBV29-1 and TRBJ2-3, with 8 bases aligning to TRBD1. Germline values: CDR1 SQVTM, CDR2 ANQGSEA. The length of the CDR3 is 12 residues. Losses at the gene ends were 5 bases for V and 14 bases for J; bases not matched to a gene: 12.

This clonotype appeared a few times. The chain has TRBV7-2 and TRBJ1-1, with D tentatively TRBD1 (6 bases). The CDR3 loop spans 14 amino acids. Germline loops: CDR1 SGHTA, CDR2 FQGNSA. V was cut by 3 bases and J by 7 bases, with 15 bases left in between. CDR3: CASSFPGEEGEAFF. DNA of the CDR3: TGTGCCAGCAGCTTTCCAGGGGAAGAGGGTGAAGCTTTCTTT. Full variable domain (missing parts from reference TRBV7-2 and TRBJ1-1): GAGVSQSPSNKVTEKGKDVELRCDPISGHTALYWYRQSLGQGLEFLIYFQGNSAPDKSGLPSDRFSAERTGGSVSTLTIQRTQQEDSAVYLCASSFPGEEGEAFFGQGTRLTVV.

The chain recombines TRBV11-2 with TRBJ1-2; a weak D match, TRBD1 (5 bases). The CDR3 extends over 16 amino acids. The germline V gene has CDR1 SGHAT and CDR2 FQNNGV. Trimming cost V 2 bases and J 7 bases, with 20 bases left between them. Here the CDR3 DNA reads TGTGCCAGCAGCTTAAATCGTCTCGCAGGGAGTAGTGGCTACACCTTC. Its protein is CASSLNRLAGSSGYTF.

CDR3 DNA: TGTGCCAGCAGCCAACCCATCCCCGGGACTAGCGGATACGAGCAGTACTTC. Translation: CASSQPIPGTSGYEQYF. The chain recombines TRBV3-1 with TRBJ2-7, with 11 positions matching TRBD2. Germline trimming cut 2 bases from V and 4 bases from J; bases unmatched to any gene: 10. Germline V gene data show CDR1 as LGHDT and CDR2 as YNNKEL (reference sequence). The CDR3 extends over 17 amino acids.

This clonotype was observed a few times. V gene TRBV6-6 combines with J gene TRBJ1-2, with D possibly TRBD1 on 5 matching bases. The CDR3 covers 13 residues. The V end lost 6 bases, the J end lost 6 bases, and 14 bases lay between the germline ends. Germline CDR1 is MNHNY and CDR2 is SVGAGI (reference sequence). The CDR3 DNA sequence: TGTGCCAGCAGGACGGGGCAGGGCAATGGCTACACCTTC. Its protein product is CASRTGQGNGYTF.

The V gene is TRBV3-1, the J gene TRBJ2-5; D call uncertain. CDR3 length equals 16 residues. Germline V gene sequence: CDR1 LGHDT, CDR2 YNNKEL (reference sequence). V lost 4 bases and J lost 0, with 15 bases in between. CDR3 DNA sequence: TGTGCCAGCAGCCCGCCCTGGGCAGGATACCAAGAGACCCAGTACTTC. Its translation is CASSPPWAGYQETQYF.

In DNA, the CDR3 is TGCAGCGTTGATCCGGGGAACCATGGCTACACCTTC. Translating it yields CSVDPGNHGYTF. V usage is TRBV29-1 and J usage is TRBJ1-2; D is unresolved. CDR1 and CDR2 (germline): SQVTM, ANQGSEA. The CDR3 is made up of 12 amino acids. V was pared by 3 bases and J by 6 bases, with 11 bases between. Variable domain in full (rest from reference TRBV29-1 and TRBJ1-2): SAVISQKPSRDICQRGTSLTIQCQVDSQVTMMFWYRQQPGQSLTLIATANQGSEATYESGFVIDKFPISRPNLTFSTLTVSNMSPEDSSIYLCSVDPGNHGYTFGSGTRLTVV.

The V call is TRBV5-1, the J call TRBJ2-7, with 8 bases that match TRBD1. Germline loops: CDR1 SGHRS, CDR2 YFSETQ. The CDR3 contains 15 residues. V was clipped by 4 bases and J by 2 bases; unmatched bases: 8. DNA for the CDR3: TGCGCCAGCAGCCAGGACAGGGCTCCCGCCTACGAGCAGTACTTC. It codes for CASSQDRAPAYEQYF.

The chain is built from TRBV10-2 and TRBJ2-3; 8 nucleotides match TRBD1. This CDR3 is built from 12 residues. Germline CDR1 WSHSY, CDR2 SAAADI. With 4 bases clipped from V and 14 bases from J, the junction kept 8 bases outside the gene matches. The CDR3 spells CASSAGGRYAYF. CDR3 nucleotide sequence: TGCGCCAGCAGTGCAGGGGGCAGATACGCGTATTTT.

V and J are TRBV20-1 and TRBJ1-1, with 8 positions matching TRBD1. Germline V CDR1 and CDR2: DFQATT, SNEGSKA (reference sequence). The V and J ends lost 2 bases and 3 bases, in that order; junction bases with no gene match: 5. The CDR3 runs to 14 residues. In DNA form, the CDR3 reads TGCAGTGCTAGACAGGGGGCGGTGGACACTGAAGCTTTCTTT. Translation gives CSARQGAVDTEAFF.

This sequence joins TRBV9 and TRBJ2-7; a possible D gene is TRBD2 (6 bases). The CDR3 contains 15 residues. In germline, CDR1 is SGDLS, CDR2 YYNGEE. Trimming stripped 4 bases from V and 5 bases from J, with 19 bases between. The CDR3, as DNA: TGTGCCAGCAGCCCAGGGACTCGTCTTGGTAACGAGCAGTACTTC. The encoded protein is CASSPGTRLGNEQYF.

The CDR3 nucleotides are TGTGCCAGCAGTTCACCATTTTTTGCGGGAGAGCCCGAGCAGTACTTC. Amino acid sequence: CASSSPFFAGEPEQYF. This rearrangement joins TRBV28 to TRBJ2-7, with TRBD2 matching over 7 bases. CDR1 is MDHEN and CDR2 is SYDVKM in the germline V gene. V trimming: 4 bases; J trimming: 6 bases; junction bases outside the gene matches: 15. The CDR3 contains 16 residues.

The chain is built from TRBV7-3 and TRBJ2-1, with D possibly being TRBD1 (5 bases). This CDR3 comprises 15 residues. Trimming shortened V by 2 bases and J by 0 bases, and 8 bases separated the two germline ends. Germline values: CDR1 SGHTA, CDR2 FQGTGA. The DNA for the CDR3 is TGTGCCAGCAGCTTACAGGGCCCCTCCTACAATGAGCAGTTCTTC. The encoded protein is CASSLQGPSYNEQFF. Complete variable domain (other parts from reference TRBV7-3 and TRBJ2-1): GAGVSQTPSNKVTEKGKYVELRCDPISGHTALYWYRQSLGQGPEFLIYFQGTGAADDSGLPNDRFFAVRPEGSVSTLKIQRTERGDSAVYLCASSLQGPSYNEQFFGPGTRLTVL.

V is TRBV12-3 or TRBV12-4 and J is TRBJ2-1; maybe TRBD2 (6 bases). The CDR3 length is 16 residues. The ends were cut back, 5 bases at V and 0 bases at J, with 14 bases in the middle. The DNA of the CDR3 is TGTGCCAGCAGTACCCTGAGGCGGGGCTCCTACAATGAGCAGTTCTTC. Amino acids: CASSTLRRGSYNEQFF.

Concerning this clonotype itself: Compared with germline, one end of the junction differs, possibly owing to a read error. The gene calls are TRBV6-6 and TRBJ2-7; TRBD1 is a possible D gene (6 bases). CDR3 length: 12 residues. From germline, CDR1 is MNHNY and CDR2 SVGAGI (reference sequence). The CDR3 DNA sequence: TGTCCCAGCAGGCCCCAGGGGAACGAGCAGTACTTC. It encodes CPSRPQGNEQYF.

There are a few counts of this clonotype. CDR3 sequence reads: CASSRYGGYEQYF. The CDR3 region has the DNA TGTGCCAGCAGTCGCTATGGCGGCTACGAGCAGTACTTC. The chain has TRBV6-1 and TRBJ2-7; D gene ambiguous. The CDR3 has 13 amino acids. The germline CDR1 and CDR2 sequences are MNHNS and SASEGT. Trimming shortened V by 5 bases and J by 3 bases, and 11 bases separated the two germline ends.

This chain connects TRBV7-9 to TRBJ2-5; 10 bases match TRBD1. Germline V gene data show CDR1 as SEHNR and CDR2 as FQNEAQ (reference sequence). Trimming at V came to 2 bases and at J to 4 bases, leaving 7 bases not matched to a gene. The CDR3 runs 16 residues. The chain's CDR3 is CASSLKSGTGAETQYF. The CDR3 DNA reads as TGTGCCAGCAGCTTAAAATCCGGGACAGGGGCAGAGACCCAGTACTTC.

J is TRBJ2-1 and V is TRBV29-1; 9 bases agree with TRBD2. The trim removed 1 base at V and 8 bases at J, leaving 3 bases unmatched. This CDR3 has 13 residues. Germline V gene lookup returns CDR1 SQVTM and CDR2 ANQGSEA. The DNA of the CDR3 is TGCAGCGTTGAAGTAGCGGGAGACCATGAGCAGTTCTTC. This gives the protein CSVEVAGDHEQFF.

The chain is built from TRBV12-3 or TRBV12-4 and TRBJ2-5; 8 bases map to TRBD1. The CDR3 runs to 14 residues. V shed 8 bases and J 4 bases; nucleotides not matched to a gene: 9. The CDR3 DNA sequence: TGTGCCAGCGGCCCGAGGGACAGGAGAGAGACCCAGTACTTC. This translates into CASGPRDRRETQYF.

This clonotype was observed a few times. The chain has TRBV20-1 and TRBJ1-2, with D uncertain. The germline CDR1 and CDR2 sequences are DFQATT and SNEGSKA (reference sequence). Trimming took 0 bases from V and 8 from J, leaving 25 bases between them. The CDR3 has 17 residues. The CDR3 coding sequence is TGCAGTGCTAGAGATGTAACGGTCCTTCCAGCTATTTTAGGCTACACCTTC. It codes for CSARDVTVLPAILGYTF.

V gene TRBV6-1 combines with J gene TRBJ1-1, with 10 nucleotides matching TRBD1. This CDR3 spans 15 amino acids. Germline values: CDR1 MNHNS, CDR2 SASEGT. J lost 4 bases, V lost 5 bases, and 7 bases had no gene match. CDR3 residues: CASSSLTGGFTEAFF. DNA for the CDR3: TGTGCCAGCAGTTCTCTGACAGGGGGCTTCACTGAAGCTTTCTTT.

A note on this clonotype: Its ends do not fully match the called genes, so a read error is possible. This chain links TRBV20-1 with TRBJ1-2; D remains unclear. The V gene's germline CDR1 is DFQATT and CDR2 SNEGSKA (reference sequence). CDR3 length equals 9 residues. The CDR3 sequence: CSSPMGCTF. The CDR3 DNA is TGCAGTTCCCCCATGGGCTGCACCTTC.

To note about this clonotype: The junction departs from the called germline gene at one end, perhaps through a read error. This rearrangement joins TRBV12-5 to TRBJ2-3; 8 bases align to TRBD1. Germline V CDR1 and CDR2: LGHNT, FRNRAP. The CDR3 length is 15 residues. The CDR3 region has the DNA TGTGTTAGTGGCCGCGGACAGGGAACCACAGATACGCAGTATTTT. It translates to CVSGRGQGTTDTQYF.

Ten or more counts support this clonotype. V and J are TRBV20-1 and TRBJ2-1, with 10 bases that match TRBD2. CDR3 size: 14 residues. In germline, CDR1 is DFQATT, CDR2 SNEGSKA (reference sequence). After removal of 6 bases from V and 1 base from J, the junction contained 3 bases not matched to a gene. CDR3 coding DNA: TGCAGTGCCAGTAGCGGGAGGTCCTACAATGAGCAGTTCTTC. Its translation: CSASSGRSYNEQFF.

This clonotype was seen more than once but under ten times. This chain uses TRBV5-1 with TRBJ2-5; 7 bases are a match to TRBD2. The length of the CDR3 is 13 residues. The V and J ends lost 7 bases and 2 bases, in that order; junction bases with no gene match: 5. Germline V gene lookup returns CDR1 SGHRS and CDR2 YFSETQ. This chain's CDR3 is CASHGTIQETQYF. As DNA, the CDR3 is TGCGCCAGCCACGGGACTATACAAGAGACCCAGTACTTC. The entire variable domain, with the rest obtained from reference TRBV5-1 and TRBJ2-5, is as follows: KAGVTQTPRYLIKTRGQQVTLSCSPISGHRSVSWYQQTPGQGLQFLFEYFSETQRNKGNFPGRFSGRQFSNSRSEMNVSTLELGDSALYLCASHGTIQETQYFGPGTRLLVL.

This chain joins TRBV4-1 and TRBJ2-7; D may be TRBD1 (5 bases). CDR3 size: 15 residues. CDR1 and CDR2 (germline): MGHRA, YSYEKL. The ends were cut back, 1 base at V and 3 bases at J, with 13 bases in the middle. The DNA of the CDR3 is TGCGCCAGCAGCCAAGTCGCAGGGAACTTCTACGAGCAGTACTTC. Translated, it gives CASSQVAGNFYEQYF.

CDR3 nucleotide sequence: TGTGCCAGCAGCGTGGGGGGATTCACAGATACGCAGTATTTT. Its translation: CASSVGGFTDTQYF. The V call is TRBV5-6, the J call TRBJ2-3; the D gene is possibly TRBD2 (6 bases). The CDR3 extends over 14 amino acids. Germline lookup yields CDR1 SGHDT and CDR2 YYEEEE. V was trimmed by 4 bases and J by 2 bases, leaving 11 bases between them.